This T cell receptor beta chain was captured by sequencing in a study of blood T cells in healthy people across ages. Findings and limits, study-wide: Getting older went along with TCR beta diversity per million T cells dropping roughly linearly.

Combining a sample-barcoded 5' primer with a J-beta primer mix, a second PCR ran for roughly 7 to 12 cycles. Each CDR3 protein gets one entry after TCRdb re-called the 5' RACE reads with MiXCR. Counted here are over 500,000 distinct CDR3 sequences, about 27% occurring once; the ten biggest clones make up approximately 4%. This clonotype was detected only a few times. Its target is not known. The V end lost 6 bases, the J end lost 6 bases, and 11 bases lay between the germline ends. This CDR3 contains 13 residues. This sample also belongs to another study, concerning T cells of mothers and their children. As that study records: Overlap ran slightly, non-significantly higher for related than unrelated mother-child pairs.

The source of this sequence is a boy aged 2 to 9 in good health. The sample consisted of blood. The chain has TRBV12-3 or TRBV12-4 and TRBJ2-2, with no clear D. CDR3 sequence reads: CASSSYRAGELFF. In nucleotides, the CDR3 is TGTGCCAGCAGCTCTTACCGGGCCGGGGAGCTGTTTTTT.